The 31 T cell receptor beta chains presented below share a single source sample, sequenced in a study of T-cell reconstitution after alpha-beta-depleted transplantation in children. Unique molecular identifiers were incorporated when the TCRbeta library was constructed. TCRdb re-analysed the PCR reads in MiXCR, keeping a single row per CDR3 protein. The table shows around 700,000 distinct CDR3 sequences, with roughly 14% occurring only once. The sample consisted of PBMCs, taken before TCRalphabeta/CD19-depleted stem cell transplant. The source of these receptors is a girl aged 2 to 10 with congenital amegakaryocytic thrombocytopenia, due to receive a stem cell transplant.

This clonotype was seen a handful of times. The rearrangement joins TRBV5-1 to TRBJ2-7; D possibly uses TRBD1 or TRBD2 (5 bases each). CDR3 length equals 13 residues. Per germline, CDR1 SGHRS and CDR2 YFSETQ. The V gene lost 2 bases and the J gene lost 4 bases, with 10 bases spanning the gap. The CDR3 sequence is CASSFGTEYEQYF. Here the CDR3 DNA reads TGCGCCAGCAGCTTTGGGACGGAATACGAGCAGTACTTC.

With regard to this clonotype: A much bigger clone sits one base away, suggesting this may be a read error. The chain is built from TRBV5-1 and TRBJ2-1; 9 bases agree with TRBD2. From germline, CDR1 is SGHRS and CDR2 YFSETQ. The CDR3 sequence is 16 residues long. CDR3 protein: CASSFSSGRRNNEHFF. The CDR3 bases are TGCGCCAGCAGCTTTTCAAGCGGGAGGCGGAACAATGAGCATTTCTTC.

This clonotype was seen repeatedly, ten times or more. The chain is built from TRBV5-1 and TRBJ2-1; D is perhaps TRBD1 (5 bases). V was trimmed by 2 bases and J by 4 bases, leaving 13 bases between them. This CDR3 is 15 amino acids long. Germline CDR1 is SGHRS and CDR2 is YFSETQ. The CDR3 DNA reads TGCGCCAGCAGCTTCTGGGCAGGGCCTTACAATGAGCAGTTCTTC. This sequence encodes CASSFWAGPYNEQFF.

In this sample, this clonotype turned up many times. The rearrangement uses TRBV20-1 and TRBJ1-5; D possibly corresponds to TRBD1 (5 bases). The CDR3 covers 17 residues. The V end lost 6 bases, the J end lost 2 bases, and 23 bases lay between the germline ends. Germline CDR1 reads DFQATT; CDR2 reads SNEGSKA (reference sequence). CDR3 in amino acids: CSAAGPGGDFGNQPQHF. The CDR3 nucleotides are TGCAGTGCCGCAGGTCCGGGAGGGGATTTTGGCAATCAGCCCCAGCATTTT.

This clonotype came up many times. The chain combines TRBV19 with TRBJ1-2; the D is unclear. V was cut by 7 bases and J by 2 bases, with 14 bases left in between. This CDR3 region has 14 residues. CDR1 and CDR2 (germline): LNHDA, SQIVND (reference sequence). The CDR3 DNA reads TGTGCCAGTACCCACCCTCGCAGCAACTATGGCTACACCTTC. It specifies CASTHPRSNYGYTF.

This clonotype appeared many times. The chain couples TRBV4-1 to TRBJ2-3; D gene unclear. The CDR3 runs to 12 residues. Germline CDR1 is MGHRA and CDR2 is YSYEKL. Deletions cut 3 bases from V and 7 bases from J, with 8 bases between. In nucleotides, the CDR3 is TGCGCCAGCAGCCACCCAGAATATACGCAGTATTTT. Its translation: CASSHPEYTQYF.

The chain employs TRBV4-1 and TRBJ2-1; D gene ambiguous. This CDR3 contains 15 residues. The germline gives CDR1 MGHRA, CDR2 YSYEKL. The V end was cut by 2 bases, the J end by 0 bases, with 8 bases between. The CDR3 here is CASSQSFNSYNEQFF. The CDR3 nucleotides read TGCGCCAGCAGCCAATCCTTCAACTCCTACAATGAGCAGTTCTTC.

This clonotype came up a few times. V gene TRBV18 combines with J gene TRBJ2-1, with 7 bases that match TRBD2. There are 14 residues in the CDR3. The germline gives CDR1 KGHSH, CDR2 LQKENI. Germline trimming cut 5 bases from V and 8 bases from J; bases unmatched to any gene: 9. CDR3 residues: CASSFTPSGDEQFF. The CDR3, as DNA: TGTGCCAGCTCATTCACCCCTAGCGGCGATGAGCAGTTCTTC. Looking up the rest from reference TRBV18 and TRBJ2-1 gives the full variable domain: NAGVMQNPRHLVRRRGQEARLRCSPMKGHSHVYWYRQLPEEGLKFMVYLQKENIIDESGMPKERFSAEFPKEGPSILRIQQVVRGDSAAYFCASSFTPSGDEQFFGPGTRLTVL.

The chain couples TRBV15 to TRBJ2-2, with unresolved D. The CDR3 loop spans 12 amino acids. Trimming removed 2 bases at V and 8 bases at J, with 6 bases between. Germline-derived CDR1 and CDR2 are LNHNV and YYDKDF (reference sequence). CDR3 loop: CATSRLVGELFF. CDR3 sequence (DNA): TGTGCCACCAGCAGACTGGTGGGGGAGCTGTTTTTT.

This clonotype occurred many times. The chain joins TRBV20-1 to TRBJ2-1; 7 bases are a match to TRBD2. V dropped 3 bases and J dropped 7; count of bases not matched to a gene: 12. Looked up from germline, CDR1 is DFQATT and CDR2 is SNEGSKA (reference sequence). The CDR3 sequence is 15 residues long. The CDR3 sequence: CSASSPMTSLNEQFF. CDR3 DNA: TGCAGTGCTAGTTCCCCCATGACTAGCCTAAATGAGCAGTTCTTC.

This clonotype was seen many times. The J gene is TRBJ2-1, the V gene TRBV5-1; D not certain. The V gene lost 4 bases and the J gene lost 6 bases, with 20 bases spanning the gap. This CDR3 has 16 residues. Germline V CDR1 and CDR2: SGHRS, YFSETQ. CDR3 DNA sequence: TGCGCCAGCAGCCCTATATACCACCAGGATTTCAATGAGCAGTTCTTC. The encoded protein is CASSPIYHQDFNEQFF.

This clonotype has a count of ten or more. This chain joins TRBV7-2 and TRBJ2-1; perhaps TRBD1 as D (6 bases). Trimming cost V 3 bases and J 8 bases, with 11 bases left between them. Germline values: CDR1 SGHTA, CDR2 FQGNSA. The CDR3 consists of 13 residues. In DNA, the CDR3 is TGTGCCAGCAGCTTCGGACAGTCCGATGAGCAGTTCTTC. Protein product: CASSFGQSDEQFF.

This clonotype was counted only a few times. V usage is TRBV10-2 and J usage is TRBJ2-7; 10 bases are a match to TRBD2. The V segment lost 3 bases and the J segment 5 bases; nucleotides outside the gene matches: 7. Germline-derived CDR1 and CDR2 are WSHSY and SAAADI. The CDR3 is made up of 15 amino acids. CDR3 DNA sequence: TGCGCCAGCAGTGAAATTTTGGGACTAGCGAACGAGCAGTACTTC. This sequence encodes CASSEILGLANEQYF.

Comment on this clonotype: This may stem from a read error, because a much larger clone lies one nucleotide away. The rearrangement uses TRBV5-1 and TRBJ1-1, with a weak D call TRBD1 (5 bases). The CDR3 is made up of 15 amino acids. CDR1 and CDR2 (germline): SGHRS, YFSETQ. This chain's CDR3 is CATSLDRTKNTEAFF. The CDR3 DNA reads TGCGCCACCAGCTTGGATAGGACAAAGAACACTGAAGCTTTCTTT.

Ten or more counts support this clonotype. The chain recombines TRBV28 with TRBJ2-1; 8 bases map to TRBD2. The germline CDR1 and CDR2 sequences are MDHEN and SYDVKM. The CDR3 is 15 amino acids. J was trimmed by 6 bases and V by 5 bases; bases with no gene match: 9. CDR3 sequence reads: CASSALAGGTNEQFF. CDR3 coding DNA: TGTGCCAGCAGTGCCCTAGCGGGCGGGACCAATGAGCAGTTCTTC.

This chain uses TRBV25-1 with TRBJ2-7, with 9 bases that match TRBD1. This CDR3 contains 14 residues. Unmatched junction bases numbered 6, after V lost 8 bases and J lost 1 base. From germline, CDR1 is MGHDK and CDR2 SYGVNS. The CDR3 protein is CASGYGTGSYEQYF. CDR3 nucleotide sequence: TGTGCCAGCGGTTACGGGACAGGGTCCTACGAGCAGTACTTC.

This clonotype has at least ten counts. The CDR3 is CSARDTGNSPLHF. For the CDR3, the DNA is TGCAGTGCTAGAGATACTGGGAATTCACCCCTCCACTTT. The J gene is TRBJ1-6, the V gene TRBV20-1, with D unclear. V was shortened by 0 bases and J by 7 bases, with 7 bases between the two germline ends. Looked up from germline, CDR1 is DFQATT and CDR2 is SNEGSKA (reference sequence). The CDR3 runs 13 residues.

This clonotype was seen many times. The V call is TRBV4-1, the J call TRBJ1-4; the D is unclear. Trimming stripped 0 bases from V and 10 bases from J, with 21 bases between. Germline lookup yields CDR1 MGHRA and CDR2 YSYEKL. This CDR3 comprises 17 residues. The chain's CDR3 is CASSQEVRSNSWGKLFF. The CDR3, as DNA: TGCGCCAGCAGCCAAGAAGTAAGGTCCAACAGCTGGGGAAAACTGTTTTTT.

This clonotype was picked up a small number of times. V and J are TRBV20-1 and TRBJ1-2, with TRBD1 as a possible D gene (5 bases). Germline CDR1 is DFQATT and CDR2 is SNEGSKA (reference sequence). The V end was cut by 3 bases, the J end by 10 bases, with 18 bases between. The CDR3 has 13 residues. The CDR3 loop reads CSASDTGLTFYTF. In nucleotides, the CDR3 is TGCAGTGCTAGCGATACAGGTCTGACCTTCTACACCTTC.

This clonotype was seen many times. The V call is TRBV5-1, the J call TRBJ2-1, with TRBD2 matching over 10 bases. This CDR3 is built from 18 residues. The germline CDR1 and CDR2 sequences are SGHRS and YFSETQ. V shed 4 bases, J shed 3 bases, and the junction held 13 bases outside the gene matches. The CDR3 sequence is CASSRAFSGRRFYNEQFF. The CDR3 DNA follows: TGCGCCAGCAGCCGCGCTTTTAGCGGGAGGCGATTCTACAATGAGCAGTTCTTC.

This clonotype came up a few times. The chain joins TRBV7-9 to TRBJ2-1, with 8 bases identical to TRBD1. With V trimmed by 4 bases and J by 9 bases, 14 bases remained unmatched. Germline V gene lookup returns CDR1 SEHNR and CDR2 FQNEAQ (reference sequence). The CDR3 is made up of 16 amino acids. The CDR3 DNA reads as TGTGCCAGCAGCTCCCGCGACAGGGGCGATGGCGGTGAGCAGTTCTTC. As protein: CASSSRDRGDGGEQFF.

The table lists this clonotype with a few counts. The chain is built from TRBV29-1 and TRBJ2-7, with 8 bases matching TRBD2. The CDR3 loop spans 14 amino acids. With 4 bases clipped from V and 2 bases from J, the junction kept 7 bases outside the gene matches. Germline CDR1 and CDR2: SQVTM and ANQGSEA. Written as DNA, the CDR3 is TGCAGCGTTGTTTCTAGCGGGCGGGCCTACGAGCAGTACTTC. This gives the protein CSVVSSGRAYEQYF.

Ten or more counts support this clonotype. This chain connects TRBV20-1 to TRBJ2-4, with D possibly matching TRBD2 (5 bases). The CDR3 is 12 residues long. V gave up 0 bases and J gave up 8 bases, with 8 bases separating them. Germline loops: CDR1 DFQATT, CDR2 SNEGSKA (reference sequence). The CDR3 coding sequence is TGCAGTGCTAGAGAGGACTGGCACATTCAGTACTTC. It is translated as CSAREDWHIQYF.

Remarks on this clonotype: The junction does not match germline at one end; this may be a read error. V gene TRBV3-1 combines with J gene TRBJ2-1; D not resolved. The CDR3 sequence is 17 residues long. CDR1 and CDR2 (germline): LGHDT, YNNKEL (reference sequence). The CDR3 DNA reads as TGTGCCAGCTGCCAAGATGCCGCCCCCAGCTCCTACAATGAGCAGTTCTTC. Protein product: CASCQDAAPSSYNEQFF.

Ten or more counts support this clonotype. Here the CDR3 reads CSASVPDTVYHQETQYF. CDR3 coding DNA: TGCAGTGCTAGTGTTCCGGACACCGTCTACCACCAAGAGACCCAGTACTTC. The chain combines TRBV20-1 with TRBJ2-5, with D possibly being TRBD1 (5 bases). The germline V gene encodes CDR1 DFQATT and CDR2 SNEGSKA (reference sequence). With 3 bases removed from V and 0 bases from J, the gap between germline ends came to 20 bases. CDR3 length equals 17 residues.

This clonotype was detected many times. The V and J genes are TRBV5-6 and TRBJ2-1, with a possible D match to TRBD2 (6 bases). The CDR3 contains 16 residues. Trimming removed 3 bases at V and 6 bases at J, with 19 bases between. Germline assignment: CDR1 SGHDT and CDR2 YYEEEE. CDR3 protein: CASSWAGGLKTNEQFF. CDR3 DNA sequence: TGTGCCAGCAGCTGGGCCGGGGGACTCAAGACCAATGAGCAGTTCTTC.

This clonotype was counted many times. This chain joins TRBV20-1 and TRBJ1-2; 9 bases agree with TRBD1. This CDR3 region has 11 residues. Germline V gives CDR1 DFQATT, CDR2 SNEGSKA (reference sequence). J gave up 8 bases and V 7 bases, and 5 bases lay outside the gene matches. CDR3 nucleotides: TGCAGTGAGGGACAGGGCGACGGCTACACCTTC. Protein product: CSEGQGDGYTF.

The chain recombines TRBV29-1 with TRBJ1-1; D remains unclear. Trimming stripped 6 bases from V and 3 bases from J, with 5 bases between. The CDR3 contains 10 residues. CDR1 and CDR2 from the germline V gene are SQVTM and ANQGSEA. CDR3 DNA sequence: TGCAGCGTCCTGGACACTGAAGCTTTCTTT. It encodes CSVLDTEAFF.

This clonotype was counted ten times or more. V gene TRBV20-1 combines with J gene TRBJ2-3; D gene uncertain. Germline values: CDR1 DFQATT, CDR2 SNEGSKA (reference sequence). The CDR3 extends over 14 amino acids. V was clipped by 4 bases and J by 4 bases, with 15 bases between them. The CDR3 DNA is TGCAGTGCTAATCTCGTACAAGGCGCAGATACGCAGTATTTT. Protein product: CSANLVQGADTQYF.

This clonotype was seen many times. The chain joins TRBV29-1 to TRBJ2-7; 7 bases fit TRBD2. The V gene end was trimmed by 1 base and the J gene end by 6 bases; junction bases not matched to a gene: 0. Germline V gene data show CDR1 as SQVTM and CDR2 as ANQGSEA. This CDR3 is 11 amino acids long. CDR3 coding DNA: TGCAGCGTTGAAGCGGGAGGCGAGCAGTACTTC. This sequence encodes CSVEAGGEQYF.

A few counts support this clonotype. The chain links TRBV7-3 to TRBJ2-3; 7 bases are a match to TRBD2. This CDR3 is 17 amino acids long. Germline V lookup: CDR1 SGHTA, CDR2 FQGTGA. The ends lost 5 bases at V and 0 bases at J; junction bases unmatched: 11. DNA of the CDR3: TGTGCCAGCAGCCTCCATCTAGCGGCGTCTAGCACAGATACGCAGTATTTT. Residues: CASSLHLAASSTDTQYF.